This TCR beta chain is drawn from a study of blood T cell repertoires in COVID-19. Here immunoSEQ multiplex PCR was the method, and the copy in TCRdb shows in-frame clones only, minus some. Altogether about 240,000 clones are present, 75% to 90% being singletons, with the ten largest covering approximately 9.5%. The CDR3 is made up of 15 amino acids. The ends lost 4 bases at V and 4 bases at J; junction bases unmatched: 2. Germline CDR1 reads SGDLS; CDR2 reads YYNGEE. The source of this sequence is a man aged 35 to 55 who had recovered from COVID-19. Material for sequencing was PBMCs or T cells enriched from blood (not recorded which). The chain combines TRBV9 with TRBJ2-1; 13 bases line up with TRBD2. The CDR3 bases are TGTGCCAGCAGCACACTAGCGGGAGGGTACAATGAGCAGTTCTTC. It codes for CASSTLAGGYNEQFF.